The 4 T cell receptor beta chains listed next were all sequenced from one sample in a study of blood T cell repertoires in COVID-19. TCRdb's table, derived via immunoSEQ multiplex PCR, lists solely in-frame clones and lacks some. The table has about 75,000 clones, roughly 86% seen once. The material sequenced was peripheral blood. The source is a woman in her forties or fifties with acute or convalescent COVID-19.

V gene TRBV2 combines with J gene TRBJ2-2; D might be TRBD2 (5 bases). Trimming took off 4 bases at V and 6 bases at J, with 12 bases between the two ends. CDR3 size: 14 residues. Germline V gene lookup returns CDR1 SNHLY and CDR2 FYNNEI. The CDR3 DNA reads TGTGCCAGCAGTGCGAGGGAAACCGCCGGGGAGCTGTTTTTT. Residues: CASSARETAGELFF.

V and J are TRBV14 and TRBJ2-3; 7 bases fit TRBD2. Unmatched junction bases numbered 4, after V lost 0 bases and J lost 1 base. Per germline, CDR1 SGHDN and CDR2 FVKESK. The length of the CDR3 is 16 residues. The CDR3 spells CASSQDPGLRTDTQYF. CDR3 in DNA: TGTGCCAGCAGCCAAGATCCGGGACTACGCACAGATACGCAGTATTTT.

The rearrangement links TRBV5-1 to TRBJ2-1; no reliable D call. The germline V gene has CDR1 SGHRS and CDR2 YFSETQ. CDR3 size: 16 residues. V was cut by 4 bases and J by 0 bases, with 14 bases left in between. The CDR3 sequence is CASSAQAASSYNEQFF. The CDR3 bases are TGCGCCAGCAGCGCTCAGGCCGCAAGCTCCTACAATGAGCAGTTCTTC.

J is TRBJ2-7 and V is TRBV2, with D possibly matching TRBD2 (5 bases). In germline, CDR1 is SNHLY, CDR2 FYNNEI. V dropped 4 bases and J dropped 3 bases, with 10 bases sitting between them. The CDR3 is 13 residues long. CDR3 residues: CASSVASIYEQYF. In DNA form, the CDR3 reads TGTGCCAGCAGTGTGGCTAGCATCTACGAGCAGTACTTC.